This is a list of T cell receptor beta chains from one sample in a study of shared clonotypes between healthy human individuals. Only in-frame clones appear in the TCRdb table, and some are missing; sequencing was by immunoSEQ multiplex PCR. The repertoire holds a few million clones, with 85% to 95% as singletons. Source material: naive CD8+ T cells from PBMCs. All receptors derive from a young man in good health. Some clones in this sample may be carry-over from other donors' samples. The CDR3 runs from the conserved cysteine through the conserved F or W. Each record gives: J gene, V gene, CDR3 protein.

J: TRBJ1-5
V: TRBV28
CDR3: CASSLISAGGNQPQHF

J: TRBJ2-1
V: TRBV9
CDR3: CASSPFRETGAYNEQFF

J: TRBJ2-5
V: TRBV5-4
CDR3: CASSRRQEREQETQYF

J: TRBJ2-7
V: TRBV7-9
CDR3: CASSLGQGPQLRAQYF

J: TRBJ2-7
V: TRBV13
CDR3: CASSPPSRGYEQYF

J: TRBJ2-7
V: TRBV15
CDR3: CATSNPQGGPYEQYF

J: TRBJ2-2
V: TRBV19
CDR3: CASKTQLANTGELFF

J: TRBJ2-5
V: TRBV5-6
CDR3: CASSFGTSGTQYF

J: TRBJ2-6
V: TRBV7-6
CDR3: CASSDRDSGANVLTF

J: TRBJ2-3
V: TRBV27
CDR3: CASSPLLQGGQYF

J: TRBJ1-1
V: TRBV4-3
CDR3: CASSQDSREAFF

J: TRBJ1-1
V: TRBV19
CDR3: CASTLVYGDRAFF

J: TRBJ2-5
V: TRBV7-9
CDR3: CASSPPNPGYHQETQYF

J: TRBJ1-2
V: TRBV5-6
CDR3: CASSDHGPYGYTF

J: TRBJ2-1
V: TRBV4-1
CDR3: CASKTSRGDEQFF

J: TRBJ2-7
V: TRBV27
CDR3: CASGSRGGAYEQYF

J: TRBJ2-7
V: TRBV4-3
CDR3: CASSPSGDSYEQYF

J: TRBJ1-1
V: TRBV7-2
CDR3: CASSGRDRDWTEAFF

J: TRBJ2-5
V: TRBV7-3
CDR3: CASSLKGFGVPPEETQYF

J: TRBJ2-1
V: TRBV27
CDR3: CASNNLLGGAYNEQFF

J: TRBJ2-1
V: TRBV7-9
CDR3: CASSPAGGPSNEQFF

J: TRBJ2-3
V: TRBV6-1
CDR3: CASRGLGGATDTQYF